These T cell receptor beta chains were read from a single sample in a study of shared clonotypes between healthy human individuals. Clones were read by immunoSEQ multiplex PCR, and TCRdb kept only the in-frame ones, dropping some. The table includes 2 million to 3 million clones, 93% detected once. Sequencing was performed on naive CD4+ T cells from PBMCs. Every receptor here comes from a man in his late teens or twenties in good health. Some clones in this sample may be carry-over from other donors' samples. The CDR3 runs from the conserved cysteine through the conserved F or W. Fields, in order: clone size, J gene, V gene, D gene, CDR3 DNA, CDR3 protein. A D gene is named only where the DNA matches it firmly. Size is omitted from some rows. Given values are once, few, many or a class for expanded clones.

clone_size: NA
j_call: TRBJ1-1
v_call: TRBV2
d_call: TRBD1
cdr3_nt: TGTGCCAGCAGACCCGGGACAGGGAACACTGAAGCTTTCTTT
cdr3_aa: CASRPGTGNTEAFF

clone_size: NA
j_call: TRBJ1-3
v_call: TRBV6-1
d_call: NA
cdr3_nt: TGTGCCACCGGGACGCGAGCCTCTGGAAACACCATATATTTT
cdr3_aa: CATGTRASGNTIYF

clone_size: NA
j_call: TRBJ2-7
v_call: TRBV19
d_call: TRBD2
cdr3_nt: TGTGCCAGTAGTCCCGGGACTAGTCCCCCGATTGGCGAGCAGTACTTC
cdr3_aa: CASSPGTSPPIGEQYF

clone_size: NA
j_call: TRBJ2-7
v_call: TRBV5-5
d_call: TRBD2
cdr3_nt: TGTGCCAGCAGCTCCGGGACTAGCGAAACCTACGAGCAGTACTTC
cdr3_aa: CASSSGTSETYEQYF

clone_size: NA
j_call: TRBJ2-1
v_call: TRBV15
d_call: NA
cdr3_nt: TGTGCCACCAGCATTTCCCAGAGGGGTGAGCAGTTCTTC
cdr3_aa: CATSISQRGEQFF

clone_size: NA
j_call: TRBJ1-3
v_call: TRBV9
d_call: NA
cdr3_nt: TGTGCCAGCAGCGTAGTGGCCGGAATCTCTGGAAACACCATATATTTT
cdr3_aa: CASSVVAGISGNTIYF

clone_size: NA
j_call: TRBJ2-1
v_call: TRBV5-1
d_call: TRBD2
cdr3_nt: TGCGCCAGCAGCCTTAGCGGGAGCTCCTACAATGAGCAGTTCTTC
cdr3_aa: CASSLSGSSYNEQFF

clone_size: NA
j_call: TRBJ2-2
v_call: TRBV7-2
d_call: TRBD2
cdr3_nt: TGTGCCAGCAGATTAGCGGGAACGAACACCGGGGAGCTGTTTTTT
cdr3_aa: CASRLAGTNTGELFF

clone_size: once
j_call: TRBJ2-5
v_call: TRBV6-5
d_call: NA
cdr3_nt: TGTGCCAGCAGTTACTCTATACGGGGATCCGAGACCCAGTACTTC
cdr3_aa: CASSYSIRGSETQYF

clone_size: NA
j_call: TRBJ2-7
v_call: TRBV11-3
d_call: TRBD2
cdr3_nt: TGTGCCAGCAGCCAAGGACTAGCCTACGAGCAGTACTTC
cdr3_aa: CASSQGLAYEQYF

clone_size: once
j_call: TRBJ2-7
v_call: TRBV9
d_call: NA
cdr3_nt: TGTGCCAGCAGCGTAGGGAGGTCTAGATCCTACGAGCAGTACTTC
cdr3_aa: CASSVGRSRSYEQYF

clone_size: NA
j_call: TRBJ2-7
v_call: TRBV28
d_call: NA
cdr3_nt: TGTGCCAGCAGTTTCGCGGGACAGAGAAGCTACGAGCAGTACTTC
cdr3_aa: CASSFAGQRSYEQYF

clone_size: NA
j_call: TRBJ1-2
v_call: TRBV6-6
d_call: TRBD1
cdr3_nt: TGTGCCAGCAGTTACAGGACAGGGGAGTCGAGCTATGGCTACACCTTC
cdr3_aa: CASSYRTGESSYGYTF

clone_size: NA
j_call: TRBJ2-3
v_call: TRBV28
d_call: TRBD1
cdr3_nt: TGTGCCAGCAGTTCAGACGGACAGGGGCGGTGGTCAGATACGCAGTATTTT
cdr3_aa: CASSSDGQGRWSDTQYF

clone_size: NA
j_call: TRBJ2-2
v_call: TRBV4-2
d_call: TRBD1
cdr3_nt: TGTGCCAGCAGTCGGGGACAGGGTGACACCGGGGAGCTGTTTTTT
cdr3_aa: CASSRGQGDTGELFF

clone_size: NA
j_call: TRBJ1-5
v_call: TRBV7-9
d_call: TRBD1
cdr3_nt: TGTGCCAGCAGCCCGACAGGGCTGGGGCAGCCCCAGCATTTT
cdr3_aa: CASSPTGLGQPQHF

clone_size: NA
j_call: TRBJ1-5
v_call: TRBV11-2
d_call: NA
cdr3_nt: TGTGCCAGCAGCTCGCAAATGAGCAATCAGCCCCAGCATTTT
cdr3_aa: CASSSQMSNQPQHF

clone_size: once
j_call: TRBJ2-7
v_call: TRBV19
d_call: NA
cdr3_nt: TGTGCCAGTAGTATTAGCCTCCCCTCCCACGAGCAGTACTTC
cdr3_aa: CASSISLPSHEQYF